This T cell receptor (beta chain) was documented in a study of cytotoxic CD8 clonotypes in ibrutinib-treated CLL (dated by TCRdb to the early 2020s). A note on the overall study: The cohort was composed of under 12 relapsed/refractory and roughly 15 treatment-naive patients; IGHV unmutated status was identified in about 17 patients. Partial responses were observed in 24 patients and complete responses in 2; after a median follow-up of around 68 months, remission was maintained in roughly 15 patients and progression was observed in about twelve. Response samples were taken after a median of roughly 12 months on treatment, ranging from about 6 to 36 months. On average, each sample yielded about 260,000 productive templates and tens of thousands of productive rearrangements. Longitudinal samples were available for about 30% of the roughly 90 trial participants. Cryopreserved peripheral blood mononuclear cells were collected before treatment, at response, and at either disease progression or sustained remission. Every remission and progressive disease sample was obtained while ibrutinib was still being received by the patients. Results and caveats for the whole study, not just this receptor: Clonality increased at ibrutinib response, stayed stable in sustained remission, and fell back toward baseline at progression. Public clonotypes were rare and either shrank or stayed stable during treatment, and the rise in clonality at ibrutinib response reflected expansion of private clonotypes. Baseline clonality exceeded that of age-matched healthy donors and correlated strongly with circulating CD8+ T-cell counts. Lymph node repertoires were not examined, and the timing of sampling was not matched between patients in sustained remission and those whose disease progressed.

V loses 3 bases at its end and J loses 2 bases; junction bases beyond the gene matches: 2. The CDR3 holds 13 amino acids from the cysteine to the phenylalanine. Left in the record is the CDR3 DNA by itself, 39 bases read in frame from the first base. For CDR1 and CDR2, the germline V gene lists SQVTM and ANQGSEA. The time point label here, explained by the study, means: about 11 months on ibrutinib. For TCR beta library preparation, roughly 2 micrograms of genomic DNA was extracted from cryopreserved PBMCs. Longitudinal blood samples from CLL patients on ibrutinib monotherapy underwent high-throughput TCR beta sequencing. The patients were enrolled in a single-center, open-label phase 2 trial of ibrutinib monotherapy. A MiSeq instrument was used for deep resolution sequencing, which targeted depths ranging from 1 in 1 million up to 1 in 200,000 T cells, with coverage averaging 10x for each clonotype. The immunoSEQ hsTCRB Kit was used to generate TCR beta libraries. As for how the authors treated the data: The data were analyzed with ImmunoSEQ Analyzer and ImmunoSEQ Data Assistant, and V, D and J gene assignments followed IMGT definitions. Clonality, which ranges from 0 to 1, was calculated as one minus the normalized Shannon entropy of productive rearrangement frequencies. Public clonotype analysis was restricted to overrepresented clonotypes comprising at least 0.05% of each patient's repertoire. Roughly 13 repertoires from age-matched healthy donors, obtained from immuneACCESS, served as clonality controls. Entries here come from immuneACCESS through TCRdb and include only in-frame sequences with V and J called. Some clones fail to appear in such tables; in the studies checked, an unresolved V gene covers under half of the shortfall, and the cause of the remainder is unknown. D and trimming come from the DNA, and the V and J calls and clone size come from that table. The sample has about 140,000 clones on record, approximately 77% of them singletons. About 27% of the sample comes from the top ten.

Note on this clone: What this receptor recognizes is not known. No base quality values were provided; no much bigger clone lies one nucleotide off.

Rearrangement joined TRBV29-1 to TRBJ2-7; TRBD1 aligns with 9 central bases. The sequence derives from a human donor with chronic lymphocytic leukemia. Sample: PBMCs, taken after 12 months of ibrutinib treatment. The DNA reads as follows: TGCAGCGTTGAGGGGACAGGGACCTACGAGCAGTACTTC. It is translated as CSVEGTGTYEQYF.